This TCR beta chain was observed in a study of T cells expressing NK-cell markers. General study results and limits: Similarly, these clonotypes led the CD3+CD56-NKG2C+ fraction as well in a few donors.

The CDR3 loop spans 14 amino acids. Germline V gene data show CDR1 as SGHRS and CDR2 as YFSETQ. Notes on this clonotype: No antigen is known for it.

From the 5' RACE reads, TCRdb lists one entry per CDR3 protein and no DNA. Its listing shows 300,000 to 450,000 distinct CDR3 sequences. The chain recombines TRBV5-1 with TRBJ1-3. The sequenced sample consisted of blood T cells: a sorted CD56 or NKG2C T cell subset, CD4+ or CD8+ T cells, or bulk PBMC T cells (not recorded which). The TCR comes from a man aged 18-75 years in good health. CDR3 residues: CASSLGTAGNTIYF.